Presented here are 32 T cell receptor beta chains from one specimen sequenced in a study of shared clonotypes between healthy human individuals. Generated by immunoSEQ multiplex PCR, the TCRdb table keeps only in-frame clones and is missing some. The data hold about a million clones, with about 75% observed a single time. Material for sequencing was memory CD4+ T cells sorted from blood. The subset is: CD45RA-negative fraction. These receptors all stem from a man aged 18 to 29 in good health.

The chain recombines TRBV19 with TRBJ1-6; a weak D match, TRBD1 (6 bases). Trimming shortened V by 8 bases and J by 7 bases, and 15 bases separated the two germline ends. The CDR3 totals 14 residues. The V gene's germline CDR1 is LNHDA and CDR2 SQIVND (reference sequence). CDR3 protein: CASGDKPWNSPLHF. The DNA for the CDR3 is TGTGCCAGTGGGGACAAGCCTTGGAATTCACCCCTCCACTTT.

The chain recombines TRBV7-2 with TRBJ2-7; 8 nucleotides agree with TRBD2. The CDR3 sequence is 15 residues long. V shed 5 bases, J shed 3 bases, and the junction held 9 bases outside the gene matches. CDR1 is SGHTA, CDR2 FQGNSA, per germline. The chain's CDR3 is CASSTPSGPVYEQYF. In DNA form, the CDR3 reads TGTGCCAGCAGCACCCCTAGCGGGCCGGTCTACGAGCAGTACTTC. Full variable domain (outside the CDR3, taken from reference TRBV7-2 and TRBJ2-7): GAGVSQSPSNKVTEKGKDVELRCDPISGHTALYWYRQSLGQGLEFLIYFQGNSAPDKSGLPSDRFSAERTGGSVSTLTIQRTQQEDSAVYLCASSTPSGPVYEQYFGPGTRLTVT.

This sequence joins TRBV5-5 and TRBJ1-2, with TRBD1 identical over 8 bases. Germline CDR1 reads SGHKS; CDR2 reads YYEKEE (reference sequence). This CDR3 region has 14 residues. The ends lost 5 bases at V and 4 bases at J; junction bases unmatched: 7. The DNA for the CDR3 is TGTGCCAGCAGTACAGGGGGTACAGGCTATGGCTACACCTTC. Translating gives CASSTGGTGYGYTF.

The chain joins TRBV27 to TRBJ2-5; the D gene is possibly TRBD1 (8 bases). V lost 6 bases and J 2 bases, leaving 10 bases between the germline ends. Germline V gene data show CDR1 as MNHEY and CDR2 as SMNVEV (reference sequence). This CDR3 contains 13 residues. CDR3 bases: TGTGCCAGCAGACAGGGGGGGCAAGAGACCCAGTACTTC. It translates to CASRQGGQETQYF.

A word on this clone: A much larger clonotype is one base distant, so this may be a read error. This sample includes further DNA sequences coding for the same CDR3. This rearrangement joins TRBV5-4 to TRBJ2-3; D not resolved. Trimming cost V 0 bases and J 0 bases, with 2 bases left between them. CDR3 length: 13 residues. Germline lookup yields CDR1 SGHNT and CDR2 YYREEE (reference sequence). The CDR3 DNA reads TGTGCCAGCAGCTTGGGGAGCACAGATACGCAGTATTTT. It yields the protein CASSLGSTDTQYF.

The chain carries TRBV5-1 and TRBJ2-4; weak D call: TRBD2 (6 bases). The CDR3 contains 13 residues. V lost 7 bases to trimming and J lost 8 bases, with 16 bases between them. Germline CDR1 is SGHRS and CDR2 is YFSETQ. CDR3 region: CASATAGEDIQYF. The CDR3 coding sequence is TGCGCCAGCGCTACAGCCGGGGAGGACATTCAGTACTTC. The full variable domain, with the rest looked up from reference TRBV5-1 and TRBJ2-4, is KAGVTQTPRYLIKTRGQQVTLSCSPISGHRSVSWYQQTPGQGLQFLFEYFSETQRNKGNFPGRFSGRQFSNSRSEMNVSTLELGDSALYLCASATAGEDIQYFGAGTRLSVL.

This clone occurred a few times. The CDR3 loop is CAWRARNSPLHF. The CDR3 DNA follows: TGTGCCTGGAGGGCCCGGAATTCACCCCTCCACTTT. The chain is built from TRBV30 and TRBJ1-6; the D is unclear. This CDR3 is built from 12 residues. Looked up from germline, CDR1 is GTSNPN and CDR2 is SVGIG (reference sequence). V lost 3 bases, J lost 7 bases, and 7 bases lay in between.

About this clone: A read error may be the cause here, since a much bigger clone is one base away. The rearrangement links TRBV7-8 to TRBJ2-7, with D unclear. CDR3 size: 11 residues. Germline CDR1 SGHVS, CDR2 FQNEAQ. The CDR3 protein is CASSLYYEQCF. The CDR3 DNA reads as TGTGCCAGCAGCTTATACTACGAGCAGTGCTTC.

This clone has a handful of counts. Other DNA sequences in the sample encode the same CDR3. The V and J genes are TRBV5-1 and TRBJ1-2; 7 nucleotides match TRBD1. Germline V gene sequence: CDR1 SGHRS, CDR2 YFSETQ. The length of the CDR3 is 15 residues. Losses at the gene ends were 0 bases for V and 1 base for J; bases not matched to a gene: 3. The chain's CDR3 is CASSLGQGSNYGYTF. The CDR3 DNA reads as TGCGCCAGCAGCTTGGGACAGGGCAGTAACTATGGCTACACCTTC.

The chain employs TRBV12-5 and TRBJ1-2; TRBD1 matches at 7 bases. Germline lookup yields CDR1 LGHNT and CDR2 FRNRAP. Germline trimming cut 5 bases from V and 8 bases from J; bases unmatched to any gene: 5. The CDR3 contains 12 residues. CDR3 sequence reads: CASGQGGWGYTF. The CDR3 DNA reads as TGTGCTAGTGGTCAAGGGGGCTGGGGCTACACCTTC.

The chain is built from TRBV30 and TRBJ2-1, with D unresolved. Trimming pared 5 bases from V and 4 bases from J, leaving 9 bases between. This CDR3 is built from 12 residues. CDR1 GTSNPN and CDR2 SVGIG come from the germline V gene (reference sequence). The CDR3 is CAWLTDYNEQFF. CDR3 DNA: TGTGCCTGGCTGACGGATTACAATGAGCAGTTCTTC.

The chain joins TRBV6-5 to TRBJ2-7; the match to TRBD2 covers 7 bases. With V trimmed by 0 bases and J by 3 bases, 5 bases remained unmatched. There are 15 residues in the CDR3. The germline CDR1 and CDR2 sequences are MNHEY and SVGAGI. DNA for the CDR3: TGTGCCAGCAGTTACTCCGTCGGGGGGAACTACGAGCAGTACTTC. Translation: CASSYSVGGNYEQYF.

The chain couples TRBV14 to TRBJ2-5; possible D gene TRBD1, 6 bases. This CDR3 has 15 amino acids. CDR1 and CDR2 (germline): SGHDN, FVKESK. Trimming pared 5 bases from V and 2 bases from J, leaving 15 bases between. The CDR3 reads CASSTTGSTQETQYF. The CDR3 DNA reads as TGTGCCAGCAGCACTACAGGGAGTACTCAAGAGACCCAGTACTTC. Drawing the rest from reference TRBV14 and TRBJ2-5, the complete variable domain is EAGVTQFPSHSVIEKGQTVTLRCDPISGHDNLYWYRRVMGKEIKFLLHFVKESKQDESGMPNNRFLAERTGGTYSTLKVQPAELEDSGVYFCASSTTGSTQETQYFGPGTRLLVL.

V and J are TRBV7-9 and TRBJ1-5; a possible D gene is TRBD1 (6 bases). This CDR3 region has 16 residues. Germline V gene sequence: CDR1 SEHNR, CDR2 FQNEAQ (reference sequence). Deletions cut 5 bases from V and 0 bases from J, with 14 bases between. CDR3 region: CASSPGQFNSNQPQHF. CDR3 nucleotide sequence: TGTGCCAGCAGCCCAGGACAGTTTAATAGCAATCAGCCCCAGCATTTT.

The chain carries TRBV6-1 and TRBJ2-1, with 7 nucleotides matching TRBD1. This CDR3 comprises 15 residues. The J segment lost 2 bases and the V segment lost 6 bases, leaving 7 bases of the junction unmatched. CDR1 and CDR2 from the germline V gene are MNHNS and SASEGT. The CDR3 spells CASRTPGQTYNEQFF. CDR3 DNA: TGTGCCAGCAGAACCCCGGGACAGACCTACAATGAGCAGTTCTTC.

The J gene is TRBJ2-7, the V gene TRBV5-1, with D perhaps TRBD1 (6 bases). CDR3 size: 15 residues. The germline CDR1 and CDR2 sequences are SGHRS and YFSETQ. V was shortened by 0 bases and J by 3 bases, with 13 bases between the two germline ends. DNA for the CDR3: TGCGCCAGCAGCTTGGGGCAAGGGGGTGGCTACGAGCAGTACTTC. Amino acid sequence: CASSLGQGGGYEQYF. The whole variable domain, remainder taken from reference TRBV5-1 and TRBJ2-7, is KAGVTQTPRYLIKTRGQQVTLSCSPISGHRSVSWYQQTPGQGLQFLFEYFSETQRNKGNFPGRFSGRQFSNSRSEMNVSTLELGDSALYLCASSLGQGGGYEQYFGPGTRLTVT.

The gene calls are TRBV5-4 and TRBJ1-6; a possible D gene is TRBD1 (6 bases). Germline CDR1 reads SGHNT; CDR2 reads YYREEE (reference sequence). Trimming pared 4 bases from V and 1 base from J, leaving 15 bases between. The CDR3 length is 17 residues. Written as DNA, the CDR3 is TGTGCCAGCAGCCGCGAGGGGGGGCAGTCCTATAATTCACCCCTCCACTTT. Amino acids: CASSREGGQSYNSPLHF.

The chain links TRBV7-9 to TRBJ1-6; D gene uncertain. Trimming removed 3 bases at V and 10 bases at J, with 13 bases between. Germline V lookup: CDR1 SEHNR, CDR2 FQNEAQ (reference sequence). The CDR3 spans 14 residues. CDR3 nucleotide sequence: TGTGCCAGCAGCTTGGGTACGGAAGAATCACCCCTCCACTTT. As protein: CASSLGTEESPLHF.

The chain has TRBV9 and TRBJ1-4, with D uncertain. Trimming cost V 4 bases and J 4 bases, with 14 bases left between them. Germline V gene lookup returns CDR1 SGDLS and CDR2 YYNGEE. This CDR3 spans 15 amino acids. The CDR3 DNA sequence: TGTGCCAGCAGCCCTGCTGTCGGTGTTAATGAAAAACTGTTTTTT. This codes for CASSPAVGVNEKLFF.

This clone has just a few counts. The sample carries other DNA sequences with the same CDR3. This sequence joins TRBV18 and TRBJ1-5; D is unresolved. Looked up from germline, CDR1 is KGHSH and CDR2 is LQKENI. Deletions cut 0 bases from V and 4 bases from J, with 7 bases between. This CDR3 has 14 residues. For the CDR3, the DNA is TGTGCCAGCTCACCACCGGGAGGGAATCAGCCCCAGCATTTT. This encodes CASSPPGGNQPQHF.

The chain employs TRBV10-1 and TRBJ1-6; a weak D match, TRBD1 (5 bases). Looked up from germline, CDR1 is WNHNN and CDR2 is SYGVQD (reference sequence). This CDR3 spans 16 amino acids. Trimming removed 0 bases from V and 9 bases from J, with 15 bases in between. CDR3 residues: CASSESIQGAGSPLHF. For the CDR3, the DNA is TGCGCCAGCAGTGAGTCGATCCAGGGTGCGGGTTCACCCCTCCACTTT.

The chain has TRBV6-1 and TRBJ1-5; the D is unclear. Germline V gene data show CDR1 as MNHNS and CDR2 as SASEGT. V was trimmed by 10 bases and J by 1 base, leaving 11 bases between them. This CDR3 spans 13 amino acids. The DNA for the CDR3 is TGTGCCACCTCCCTTTCGAGCAATCAGCCCCAGCATTTT. Amino acids: CATSLSSNQPQHF.

CDR3: CASSSGVGTGPLKNGYTF. CDR3 sequence (DNA): TGTGCCAGCAGCTCCGGAGTTGGGACAGGCCCCTTAAAAAACGGCTACACCTTC. The chain employs TRBV7-9 and TRBJ1-2; 8 bases line up with TRBD1. This CDR3 region has 18 residues. The V gene's germline CDR1 is SEHNR and CDR2 FQNEAQ (reference sequence). J was trimmed by 8 bases and V by 4 bases; bases with no gene match: 21. The full variable domain, its missing parts supplied by reference TRBV7-9 and TRBJ1-2, is DTGVSQNPRHKITKRGQNVTFRCDPISEHNRLYWYRQTLGQGPEFLTYFQNEAQLEKSRLLSDRFSAERPKGSFSTLEIQRTEQGDSAMYLCASSSGVGTGPLKNGYTFGSGTRLTVV.

The chain recombines TRBV6-6 with TRBJ2-3; a weak D match, TRBD1 (6 bases). V shed 7 bases and J shed 2 bases, with 10 bases lying between them. The CDR3 runs to 13 residues. The germline CDR1 and CDR2 sequences are MNHNY and SVGAGI (reference sequence). The DNA of the CDR3 is TGTGCCAGCAACAGGGATCTCACAGATACGCAGTATTTT. Protein product: CASNRDLTDTQYF.

The chain uses TRBV18 and TRBJ2-5, with D possibly being TRBD1 (6 bases). Trimming took 3 bases from V and 4 from J, leaving 12 bases between them. This CDR3 is built from 14 residues. Germline CDR1 and CDR2: KGHSH and LQKENI. The CDR3 coding sequence is TGTGCCAGCTCACCTCCCTCAGGGGCAGAGACCCAGTACTTC. It codes for CASSPPSGAETQYF. The full variable domain, completed using reference TRBV18 and TRBJ2-5, is NAGVMQNPRHLVRRRGQEARLRCSPMKGHSHVYWYRQLPEEGLKFMVYLQKENIIDESGMPKERFSAEFPKEGPSILRIQQVVRGDSAAYFCASSPPSGAETQYFGPGTRLLVL.

CDR3 sequence (DNA): TGTGCCAGCAGCATTGTGCTGGTGGACCATGGCTACACCTTC. Its protein is CASSIVLVDHGYTF. V usage is TRBV5-4 and J usage is TRBJ1-2; no clear D gene. The CDR3 loop spans 14 amino acids. Germline assignment: CDR1 SGHNT and CDR2 YYREEE (reference sequence). V lost 4 bases and J lost 6, with 16 bases in between.

The chain employs TRBV15 and TRBJ1-1; 10 bases line up with TRBD1. V lost 5 bases, J lost 5 bases, and 8 bases stayed unmatched. There are 15 residues in the CDR3. Per germline, CDR1 LNHNV and CDR2 YYDKDF (reference sequence). CDR3 in amino acids: CATSGRQGAGTEAFF. The CDR3 bases are TGTGCCACCAGCGGACGACAGGGGGCAGGGACTGAAGCTTTCTTT. Variable domain in full (rest from reference TRBV15 and TRBJ1-1): DAMVIQNPRYQVTQFGKPVTLSCSQTLNHNVMYWYQQKSSQAPKLLFHYYDKDFNNEADTPDNFQSRRPNTSFCFLDIRSPGLGDTAMYLCATSGRQGAGTEAFFGQGTRLTVV.

The chain employs TRBV9 and TRBJ1-2; the D is unclear. V lost 7 bases and J lost 6, with 19 bases in between. From germline, CDR1 is SGDLS and CDR2 YYNGEE. The CDR3 consists of 14 residues. In nucleotides, the CDR3 is TGTGCCAGCGGTGAGGGTTTGCGAGAGAATGGCTACACCTTC. This gives the protein CASGEGLRENGYTF.

The chain carries TRBV30 and TRBJ2-7; 7 nucleotides align to TRBD2. The length of the CDR3 is 13 residues. Trimming at V came to 1 base and at J to 3 bases, leaving 3 bases not matched to a gene. Germline CDR1 reads GTSNPN; CDR2 reads SVGIG (reference sequence). The CDR3 loop reads CAWSAGGNYEQYF. The CDR3 bases are TGTGCCTGGAGTGCCGGGGGGAACTACGAGCAGTACTTC.

The genes are TRBV18 and TRBJ2-6, with D perhaps matching TRBD1 or TRBD2 (5 bases each). Trimming cost V 3 bases and J 0 bases, with 9 bases left between them. The CDR3 consists of 16 residues. CDR1 is KGHSH and CDR2 is LQKENI in the germline V gene. This CDR3 is CASSPRGDSGANVLTF. CDR3 sequence (DNA): TGTGCCAGCTCACCCCGAGGGGACTCTGGGGCCAACGTCCTGACTTTC.

This chain joins TRBV19 and TRBJ1-1; no definite D call. V was pared by 4 bases and J by 1 base, with 10 bases between. The CDR3 has 14 residues. CDR1 is LNHDA and CDR2 is SQIVND in the germline V gene (reference sequence). Written as DNA, the CDR3 is TGTGCCAGTAGTACAGGCCACAGGAACACTGAAGCTTTCTTT. This sequence encodes CASSTGHRNTEAFF.

The rearrangement links TRBV2 to TRBJ2-3, with D unclear. Trimming pared 2 bases from V and 2 bases from J, leaving 11 bases between. CDR1 SNHLY and CDR2 FYNNEI come from the germline V gene. The CDR3 has 15 residues. In DNA form, the CDR3 reads TGTGCCAGCAGTGAATTACAGCCCTCCACAGATACGCAGTATTTT. The encoded protein is CASSELQPSTDTQYF. The full variable domain, with the rest looked up from reference TRBV2 and TRBJ2-3, is EPEVTQTPSHQVTQMGQEVILRCVPISNHLYFYWYRQILGQKVEFLVSFYNNEISEKSEIFDDQFSVERPDGSNFTLKIRSTKLEDSAMYFCASSELQPSTDTQYFGPGTRLTVL.